This T cell receptor (beta chain) was sequenced during a study of blood T cell repertoires in COVID-19. Study at large: Material from acute and convalescent COVID-19 was sourced from the United States, Italy and Spain.

Germline V gene data show CDR1 as SGHTA and CDR2 as FQGNSA. CDR3 length: 14 amino acids. Trimming left V 5 bases short and J 5 bases short, with 12 bases between. Profiling relied on immunoSEQ multiplex PCR, and the TCRdb table lists in-frame clones only, not all of them. The repertoire has 100,000 to 120,000 clones, roughly four fifths of them found once; the top ten carry approximately 15%. The receptor's source is a woman aged 60-75 years with acute or convalescent COVID-19. Specimen: peripheral blood. The gene calls are TRBV7-2 and TRBJ2-2, with a possible D match to TRBD1 (6 bases). DNA of the CDR3: TGTGCCAGCAGCCTCGACAGGATAACCGGGGAGCTGTTTTTT. Amino acids: CASSLDRITGELFF.